The T cell receptor beta chain described here comes from a study of memory CD4+ T cells and cytomegalovirus serostatus. Study overall: Donors were healthy Belgian adults, 10 or so CMV seropositive and fewer than 30 seronegative.

The study, taken as a whole, reports: Suggested: most of the CMV-linked TCR signature lies in CD4+ memory cells. Each of 65 to 75 CMV-associated TCRbeta sequences occurred in one to five individuals.

A word on this clone: Its antigen is not identified.

This CDR3 comprises 15 residues. The V gene lost 3 bases and the J gene lost 0 bases, with 9 bases spanning the gap. Single viable CD3+CD4+CD8-CD45RO+ cells were sorted as the memory CD4+ T cells. The method was immunoSEQ multiplex PCR; TCRdb's version includes in-frame clones alone and lacks a portion of them. Of about 52,000 clones in the sample, under 80% are singletons; the top ten hold approximately 0.71%. The clonotype comes from an adult in good health and CMV-seronegative. The chain joins TRBV5-3 to TRBJ1-4, with D possibly matching TRBD1 (6 bases). TRBV5-3 belongs to the ORF category, with a function that is uncertain. Sequencing was performed on memory CD4+ T cells from blood. CDR3 nucleotides: TGTGCCAGAAGCTCGACAGGCGCAACTAATGAAAAACTGTTTTTT. Translating it yields CARSSTGATNEKLFF.